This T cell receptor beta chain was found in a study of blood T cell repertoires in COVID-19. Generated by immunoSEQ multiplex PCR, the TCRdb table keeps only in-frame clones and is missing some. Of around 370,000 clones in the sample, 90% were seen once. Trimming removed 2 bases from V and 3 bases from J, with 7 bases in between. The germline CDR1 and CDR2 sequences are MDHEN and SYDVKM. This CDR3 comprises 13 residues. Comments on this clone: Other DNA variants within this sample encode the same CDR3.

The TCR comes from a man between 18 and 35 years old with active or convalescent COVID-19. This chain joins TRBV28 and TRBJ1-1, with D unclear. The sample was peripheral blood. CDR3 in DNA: TGTGCCAGCAGTTTAGACTCATACACTGAAGCTTTCTTT. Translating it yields CASSLDSYTEAFF.